This is a list of T cell receptor beta chains from one sample in a study of cytomegalovirus exposure and HLA in healthy donors. Measured with immunoSEQ multiplex PCR; TCRdb has only the in-frame clones, and not every one. Of 45,000 to 65,000 clones listed, roughly 80% are singletons. Sequencing was carried out using PBMCs. Receptors originate from a woman between 40 and 55 years old in good health and CMV-seropositive. Each CDR3 is given with its conserved first and last residue. The D gene is left open where the match is weak. Expanded clones are given a class, and other clones once, few, many or no size at all.

d_gene	v_gene	j_gene	abundance	CDR3aa	CDR3nt
-	TRBV11-2	TRBJ2-3	-	CASSSRGSSTDTQYF	TGTGCCAGCAGCAGCAGGGGTTCTAGCACAGATACGCAGTATTTT
TRBD1	TRBV6-5	TRBJ1-1	once	CASRTGPTEAFF	TGTGCCAGCAGGACAGGGCCCACTGAAGCTTTCTTT
-	TRBV7-2	TRBJ1-6	-	CASSPNGRGNSPLHF	TGTGCCAGCAGCCCAAATGGGAGGGGGAATTCACCCCTCCACTTT
-	TRBV6-1	TRBJ1-1	few	CASSEDPRSEAFF	TGTGCCAGCAGTGAAGACCCCCGAAGCGAAGCTTTCTTT
-	TRBV30	TRBJ2-5	-	CAWSVGGQETQYF	TGTGCCTGGAGTGTAGGGGGCCAAGAGACCCAGTACTTC
-	TRBV6-5	TRBJ2-7	-	CASSYSGTGYEQYF	TGTGCCAGCAGTTACTCCGGGACTGGCTACGAGCAGTACTTC
-	TRBV11-2	TRBJ1-6	-	CAVSGGGNSPLHF	TGTGCCGTATCGGGGGGGGGCAATTCACCCCTCCACTTT
TRBD2	TRBV5-1	TRBJ2-5	-	CASSFTSGGKETQYF	TGCGCCAGCAGCTTCACTAGCGGGGGCAAAGAGACCCAGTACTTC
TRBD2	TRBV5-1	TRBJ2-3	-	CASRRGLAPDTQYF	TGCGCCAGCAGGAGAGGACTAGCCCCAGATACGCAGTATTTT
-	TRBV2	TRBJ1-4	few	CASSADPAEELFF	TGTGCCAGCAGCGCGGACCCAGCGGAGGAACTGTTTTTT
-	TRBV2	TRBJ2-7	-	CASSGEVAQYF	TGTGCCAGCAGTGGGGAGGTCGCGCAGTACTTC
-	TRBV2	TRBJ1-2	few	CASSARTGGYGYTF	TGTGCCAGCAGTGCCCGCACGGGTGGGTATGGCTACACCTTC
TRBD2	TRBV13	TRBJ2-3	-	CASSLRTSGADTQYF	TGTGCCAGCAGCCTCCGGACTAGCGGGGCGGATACGCAGTATTTT
TRBD1	TRBV27	TRBJ1-1	-	CASSLDRDNTEAFF	TGTGCCAGCAGCCTGGACAGGGATAACACTGAAGCTTTCTTT
-	TRBV5-6	TRBJ2-5	-	CASSLAGDETQYF	TGTGCCAGCAGCTTGGCAGGGGACGAGACCCAGTACTTC
TRBD2	TRBV4-2	TRBJ2-3	-	CASSYWTSGDTQYF	TGTGCCAGCAGCTACTGGACTAGCGGTGATACGCAGTATTTT
TRBD2	TRBV2	TRBJ2-7	-	CASSVSSGSLEQYF	TGTGCCAGCAGTGTTTCTAGCGGTTCCCTCGAGCAGTACTTC
-	TRBV7-2	TRBJ2-7	-	CASSFQGQTYEQYF	TGTGCCAGCAGCTTCCAGGGGCAGACCTACGAGCAGTACTTC
-	TRBV11-2	TRBJ1-1	-	CASSETGEVEAFF	TGTGCCAGCAGTGAGACAGGTGAGGTTGAAGCTTTCTTT
TRBD1	TRBV30	TRBJ1-2	-	CAATGAGYTF	TGTGCTGCAACAGGGGCAGGCTACACCTTC
-	TRBV2	TRBJ2-7	-	CASRREGYEQYF	TGTGCCAGCAGACGAGAGGGATACGAGCAGTACTTC
-	TRBV7-8	TRBJ2-7	-	CASSLLPGVYSGTYEQYF	TGTGCCAGCAGCTTGCTGCCAGGGGTCTATTCTGGGACCTACGAGCAGTACTTC
-	TRBV13	TRBJ2-7	-	CASSFGQTDYEQYF	TGTGCCAGCAGCTTCGGCCAGACTGACTACGAGCAGTACTTC
-	TRBV6-5	TRBJ1-2	once	CASSYAGNNTF	TGTGCCAGCAGTTACGCAGGGAATAACACCTTC
TRBD2	TRBV10-2	TRBJ2-7	-	CASSERERGFHEQYF	TGCGCCAGCAGTGAGAGGGAGCGGGGGTTCCACGAGCAGTACTTC
-	TRBV2	TRBJ2-7	-	CASSPGEMYEQYF	TGTGCCAGCAGCCCAGGGGAGATGTACGAGCAGTACTTC
TRBD2	TRBV2	TRBJ2-1	-	CASTSRTSGGANEQFF	TGTGCCAGCACCTCACGGACTAGCGGGGGGGCGAATGAGCAGTTCTTC
TRBD1	TRBV5-1	TRBJ2-7	-	CASSLRDSPYEQYF	TGCGCCAGCAGCTTGAGGGACAGTCCCTACGAGCAGTACTTC
TRBD1	TRBV4-2	TRBJ2-3	-	CASSQGVRQGGTDTQYF	TGTGCCAGCAGCCAAGGGGTTCGACAGGGTGGCACAGATACGCAGTATTTT
TRBD2	TRBV7-9	TRBJ2-1	-	CASSFGGKDNEQFF	TGTGCCAGCAGCTTCGGGGGGAAGGACAATGAGCAGTTCTTC
-	TRBV19	TRBJ1-1	-	CASSILTANTEAFF	TGTGCCAGTAGTATACTGACAGCGAACACTGAAGCTTTCTTT
-	TRBV4-2	TRBJ2-7	-	CASSQDQGGYYEQYF	TGTGCCAGCAGCCAAGACCAGGGGGGTTACTACGAGCAGTACTTC
TRBD1	TRBV10-3	TRBJ2-1	-	CASQTGAADNEQFF	TGTGCCAGCCAAACAGGGGCCGCGGACAATGAGCAGTTCTTC
-	TRBV5-1	TRBJ2-5	-	CASRDLRGSTETQYF	TGCGCCAGCAGAGATCTCAGGGGTTCGACTGAGACCCAGTACTTC
TRBD2	TRBV25-1	TRBJ2-5	-	CASRKRGGETQYF	TGTGCCAGCCGCAAGCGGGGGGGAGAGACCCAGTACTTC
-	TRBV5-1	TRBJ2-7	-	CASSLKEGPHYEQYF	TGCGCCAGCAGCTTGAAGGAGGGGCCCCACTACGAGCAGTACTTC
TRBD1	TRBV29-1	TRBJ1-1	-	CSVEPSTGWDTEAFF	TGCAGCGTTGAACCCTCGACAGGGTGGGACACTGAAGCTTTCTTT
TRBD1	TRBV13	TRBJ2-7	-	CASSRPGQRDYEQYF	TGTGCCAGCAGCCGGCCGGGACAGCGCGACTACGAGCAGTACTTC
-	TRBV5-1	TRBJ2-3	once	CASSLKLDTQYF	TGCGCCAGCAGCCTCAAGCTAGATACGCAGTATTTT
TRBD2	TRBV2	TRBJ2-1	-	CASRDQGLPSGEQFF	TGTGCCAGCAGAGACCAGGGTTTACCTAGCGGCGAGCAGTTCTTC
TRBD1	TRBV4-1	TRBJ1-2	once	CASSQAAGGYGYTF	TGCGCCAGCAGCCAAGCTGCAGGGGGCTATGGCTACACCTTC
-	TRBV9	TRBJ2-4	-	CASSVDPGLNIQYF	TGTGCCAGCAGCGTAGATCCAGGTTTAAACATTCAGTACTTC